A selection of T cell receptor beta chains follows, all from one sample in a study of blood T cell repertoires in COVID-19. Some clones are missing from TCRdb's copy, which holds only in-frame ones; the method was immunoSEQ multiplex PCR. This table holds about 270,000 clones, approximately 91% found once. Material for sequencing was PBMCs or T cells enriched from blood (not recorded which). These receptors came from a woman in her thirties or forties with acute COVID-19. CDR3s include the opening cysteine and the closing phenylalanine or tryptophan. A D gene is named only where the DNA matches it firmly. Some rows mark clone size as missing; the rest say once, few, many or name a class of expanded clone.

D gene: NA; J gene: TRBJ1-6; V gene: TRBV12-3/TRBV12-4; clone size: NA; CDR3 protein: CASSPSPGTLHF; CDR3 DNA: TGTGCCAGCAGTCCCTCCCCGGGAACCCTCCACTTT
D gene: TRBD2; J gene: TRBJ2-1; V gene: TRBV5-4; clone size: NA; CDR3 protein: CASSQKNRGGNEQFF; CDR3 DNA: TGTGCCAGCAGCCAGAAGAACCGGGGGGGCAATGAGCAGTTCTTC
D gene: NA; J gene: TRBJ2-2; V gene: TRBV5-1; clone size: few; CDR3 protein: CASSSTGELFF; CDR3 DNA: TGCGCCAGCAGCTCTACCGGGGAGCTGTTTTTT
D gene: TRBD1; J gene: TRBJ1-6; V gene: TRBV6-6; clone size: NA; CDR3 protein: CASSRQGSSYNSPLHF; CDR3 DNA: TGTGCCAGCAGTCGACAGGGGAGCTCCTATAATTCACCCCTCCACTTT
D gene: TRBD2; J gene: TRBJ2-2; V gene: TRBV7-2; clone size: NA; CDR3 protein: CASSLALLAGGHSGELFF; CDR3 DNA: TGTGCCAGCAGCTTAGCATTACTAGCGGGGGGGCATAGCGGGGAGCTGTTTTTT
D gene: NA; J gene: TRBJ2-7; V gene: TRBV6-5; clone size: NA; CDR3 protein: CASSPYGGNYEQYF; CDR3 DNA: TGTGCCAGCAGTCCCTATGGCGGGAACTACGAGCAGTACTTC
D gene: TRBD1; J gene: TRBJ1-2; V gene: TRBV19; clone size: NA; CDR3 protein: CASSIFRGTVWETGYTF; CDR3 DNA: TGTGCCAGTAGTATATTCAGGGGGACAGTGTGGGAAACTGGCTACACCTTC
D gene: TRBD2; J gene: TRBJ2-5; V gene: TRBV2; clone size: NA; CDR3 protein: CASSVPSGGAGTQYF; CDR3 DNA: TGTGCCAGCAGTGTCCCTAGCGGGGGGGCCGGGACCCAGTACTTC
D gene: NA; J gene: TRBJ1-3; V gene: TRBV4-1; clone size: once; CDR3 protein: CASSQVAGIGNTIYF; CDR3 DNA: TGCGCCAGCAGCCAAGTTGCAGGGATCGGAAACACCATATATTTT
D gene: TRBD1; J gene: TRBJ1-2; V gene: TRBV5-1; clone size: NA; CDR3 protein: CASRQGLYGYTF; CDR3 DNA: TGCGCCAGCAGACAGGGGCTCTATGGCTACACCTTC
D gene: NA; J gene: TRBJ2-1; V gene: TRBV4-2; clone size: few; CDR3 protein: CASSQVLGVTEQFF; CDR3 DNA: TGTGCCAGCAGCCAAGTTCTCGGGGTGACTGAGCAGTTCTTC
D gene: TRBD1; J gene: TRBJ2-1; V gene: TRBV4-1; clone size: NA; CDR3 protein: CASSQAGQSYNEQFF; CDR3 DNA: TGCGCCAGCAGCCAAGCGGGACAGTCCTACAATGAGCAGTTCTTC
D gene: TRBD2; J gene: TRBJ2-1; V gene: TRBV24-1; clone size: NA; CDR3 protein: CATSERAGGRFYEQFF; CDR3 DNA: TGTGCCACCAGTGAAAGAGCGGGAGGGAGGTTTTATGAGCAGTTCTTC
D gene: NA; J gene: TRBJ1-4; V gene: TRBV5-5; clone size: NA; CDR3 protein: CASSLGQLGEKLFF; CDR3 DNA: TGTGCCAGCAGCCTCGGACAGTTGGGTGAAAAACTGTTTTTT
D gene: TRBD1; J gene: TRBJ1-1; V gene: TRBV12-3/TRBV12-4; clone size: NA; CDR3 protein: CASRGTGGIEAFF; CDR3 DNA: TGTGCCAGCAGGGGGACAGGGGGTATTGAAGCTTTCTTT
D gene: TRBD1; J gene: TRBJ1-4; V gene: TRBV30; clone size: NA; CDR3 protein: CAWSPDRTTNEKLFF; CDR3 DNA: TGTGCCTGGAGTCCGGACAGGACAACTAATGAAAAACTGTTTTTT